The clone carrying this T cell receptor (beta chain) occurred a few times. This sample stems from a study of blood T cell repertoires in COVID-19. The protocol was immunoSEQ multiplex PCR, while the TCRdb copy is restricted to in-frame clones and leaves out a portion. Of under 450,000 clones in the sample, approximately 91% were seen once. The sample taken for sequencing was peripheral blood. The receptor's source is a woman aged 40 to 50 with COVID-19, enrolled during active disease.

The chain's CDR3 is CASSQGTINTEAFF. The CDR3 region has the DNA TGTGCCAGCTCCCAGGGCACGATTAACACTGAAGCTTTCTTT. The chain joins TRBV18 to TRBJ1-1; maybe TRBD1 (5 bases). CDR1 and CDR2 from the germline V gene are KGHSH and LQKENI. The CDR3 consists of 14 residues. V lost 6 bases to trimming and J lost 2 bases, with 13 bases between them.